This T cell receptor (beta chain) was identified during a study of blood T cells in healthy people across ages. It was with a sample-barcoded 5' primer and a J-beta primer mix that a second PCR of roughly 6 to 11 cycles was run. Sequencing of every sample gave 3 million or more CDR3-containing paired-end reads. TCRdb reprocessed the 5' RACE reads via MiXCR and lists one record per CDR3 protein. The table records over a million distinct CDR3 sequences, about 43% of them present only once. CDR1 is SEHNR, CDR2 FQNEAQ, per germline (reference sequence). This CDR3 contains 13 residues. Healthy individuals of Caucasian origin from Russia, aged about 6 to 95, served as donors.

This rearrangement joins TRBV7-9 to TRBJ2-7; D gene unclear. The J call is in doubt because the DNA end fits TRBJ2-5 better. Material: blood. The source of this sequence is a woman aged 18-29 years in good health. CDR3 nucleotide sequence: TGTGCCAGCAGCTTCTTTTTTCGGGAGACCCAGTACTTC. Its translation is CASSFFFRETQYF.